The T cell receptor (beta chain) under discussion was sequenced for a study of shared clonotypes between healthy human individuals. This clone was seen once. Its antigen is still unknown. Findings and caveats of the study: Generally, naive subsets (rather than memory subsets) showed larger estimated richness.

In the original analysis: Owing to the provision of junction-only sequences devoid of quality scores by immunoSEQ, filtering differed. Some clones are missing from TCRdb's copy, which holds only in-frame ones; the method was immunoSEQ multiplex PCR. The V and J calls and the clone size are those of that table, but D and trimming were determined from the DNA. The sample includes 2 million to 3 million clones, 90% to 95% of them seen just once. V was shortened by 9 bases and J by 3 bases, with 18 bases between the two germline ends. Germline lookup yields CDR1 SNHLY and CDR2 FYNNEI. The CDR3 has 15 residues. CD45RA+ naive and CD45RA-negative memory subsets were separated from CD4+ cells.

Sequenced: naive CD4+ T cells from PBMCs. Subset meaning: CD45RA+ positively selected. The clonotype was recovered from a man aged 18 to 30 in good health. Some clones in this sample may be carry-over from other donors' samples. This chain joins TRBV2 and TRBJ2-1, with D possibly TRBD1 on 5 matching bases. CDR3 nucleotides: TGTGCCAGGGGGCTTTCAGAGGCTAACTACAATGAGCAGTTCTTC. Protein product: CARGLSEANYNEQFF.